The present TCR beta chain was sequenced within a study of spatial heterogeneity in lung cancer. In the study overall: Alpha-chain sequences were consistently detected in smaller numbers than beta-chain sequences. Notes on the study in general: In blood, ubiquitous expanded tumor TCRs appeared more at resection than follow-up.

On this clonotype: What it recognizes is unknown.

The CDR3 runs 13 residues. Germline V lookup: CDR1 MNHNY, CDR2 SVGAGI (reference sequence). The V end lost 5 bases, the J end lost 2 bases, and 8 bases lay between the germline ends. Time point of the sample: sample taken at primary tumor resection. Unsorted tumor, nontumor lung tissue or cryopreserved PBMC supplied the whole RNA. Around 68 TRACERx patients with early, untreated non-small cell lung cancer donated samples. All TCR cDNA molecules were individually tagged with a unique molecular identifier. TCRdb itself ran the 5' RACE reads through MiXCR, one entry per CDR3 protein. The sample consists of tens of thousands of distinct CDR3 sequences, about an eighth of them appearing once.

This chain links TRBV6-6 with TRBJ2-3; D is undetermined. Sequenced here: PBMCs, sampled at surgery. The source of this sequence is a male donor with early-stage non-small cell lung cancer. The CDR3 coding sequence is TGTGCCAGCAGTCACCCCCCCACAGATACGCAGTATTTT. Translating it yields CASSHPPTDTQYF.